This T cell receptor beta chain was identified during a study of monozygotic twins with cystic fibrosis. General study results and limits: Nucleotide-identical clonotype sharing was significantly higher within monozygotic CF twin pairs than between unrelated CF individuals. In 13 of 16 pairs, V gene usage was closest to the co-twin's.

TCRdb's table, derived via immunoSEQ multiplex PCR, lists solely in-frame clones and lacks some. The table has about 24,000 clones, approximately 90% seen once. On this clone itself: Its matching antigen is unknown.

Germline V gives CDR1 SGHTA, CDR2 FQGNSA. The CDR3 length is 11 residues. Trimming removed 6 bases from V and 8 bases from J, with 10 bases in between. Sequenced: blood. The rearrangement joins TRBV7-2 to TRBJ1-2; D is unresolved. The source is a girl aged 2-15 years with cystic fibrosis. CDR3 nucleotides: TGTGCCAGCAGGCTTCAAATAGGCTACACCTTC. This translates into CASRLQIGYTF.